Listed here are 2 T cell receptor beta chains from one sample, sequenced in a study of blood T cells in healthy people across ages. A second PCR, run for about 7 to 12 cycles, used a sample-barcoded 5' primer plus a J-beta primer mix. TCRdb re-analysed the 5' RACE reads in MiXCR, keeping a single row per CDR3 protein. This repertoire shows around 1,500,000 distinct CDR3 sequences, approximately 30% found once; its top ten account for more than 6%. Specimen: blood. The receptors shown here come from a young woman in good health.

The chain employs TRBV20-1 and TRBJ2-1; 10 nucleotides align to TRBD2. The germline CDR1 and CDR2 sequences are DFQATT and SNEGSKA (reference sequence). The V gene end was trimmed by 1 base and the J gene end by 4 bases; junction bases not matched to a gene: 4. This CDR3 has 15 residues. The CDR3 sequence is CSARGSGGHYNEQFF. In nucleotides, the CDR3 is TGCAGTGCTAGAGGTAGCGGGGGGCATTACAATGAGCAGTTCTTC.

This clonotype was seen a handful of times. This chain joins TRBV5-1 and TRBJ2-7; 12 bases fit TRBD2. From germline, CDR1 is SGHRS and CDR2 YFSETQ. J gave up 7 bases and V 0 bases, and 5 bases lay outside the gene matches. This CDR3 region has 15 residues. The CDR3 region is CASSLASGLAGEQYF. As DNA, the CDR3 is TGCGCCAGCAGCTTGGCCTCGGGACTAGCGGGTGAGCAGTACTTC.